The rows below give T cell receptor beta chains drawn from one sample of a study of blood T cell repertoires in COVID-19. Sequencing was performed with immunoSEQ multiplex PCR; in TCRdb, only in-frame clones are kept and a portion is missing. The sample shows tens of thousands of clones, around 86% of them seen only once. The sequencing input was peripheral blood. The receptors stem from a human donor in a cohort sampled during active COVID-19. The CDR3 runs from the conserved cysteine through the conserved F or W. Each record gives: J gene, V gene, clone size, CDR3 protein. Size values are once, few and many counts, or a class for expanded clones, and some rows have none.

>TRBJ2-1|TRBV9|-
CASSEGLGSYNEQFF
>TRBJ1-1|TRBV18|-
CASSSGGSPEAFF
>TRBJ2-2|TRBV11-2|-
CASSLDIGELFF
>TRBJ2-5|TRBV4-2|-
CASSQEGRRGETQYF
>TRBJ2-7|TRBV7-9|few
CASSAPGQGSYEQYF
>TRBJ1-3|TRBV10-3|-
CAISPQTGRSGNTIYF
>TRBJ2-3|TRBV19|-
CASTRGQGGTDTQYF
>TRBJ2-1|TRBV19|-
CASSSVGSSYNEQFF
>TRBJ2-5|TRBV5-8|-
CASSRPLAGEETQYF
>TRBJ2-1|TRBV4-1|-
CASSQGGQVRSYNEQFF
>TRBJ2-1|TRBV3-1/TRBV3-2|-
CASSRSGGADEQFF
>TRBJ2-2|TRBV5-4|-
CASSLVFERGGRTGELFF
>TRBJ1-4|TRBV28|-
CASSSLSGGLGEKLFF
>TRBJ1-2|TRBV30|once
CAWIFDRGDYGYTF
>TRBJ1-2|TRBV18|-
CASSPSTSGSGIYGYTF
>TRBJ2-5|TRBV2|once
CASEGALILSETQYF
>TRBJ2-1|TRBV19|-
CATGRGSYNEQFF
>TRBJ2-2|TRBV5-4|-
CASSSPGTSGELFF
>TRBJ1-5|TRBV28|-
CASILQGDQPQHF
>TRBJ1-4|TRBV7-8|-
CASSLGAGRNEKLFF
>TRBJ1-4|TRBV10-3|-
CAISEASGATTNEKLFF
>TRBJ2-5|TRBV5-5|-
CASSSGDRGVLETQYF
>TRBJ1-2|TRBV3-1/TRBV3-2|-
CASYRQGARYGYTF
>TRBJ1-2|TRBV12-5|once
CASGLDRLGGYTF
>TRBJ1-3|TRBV15|-
CATSSSGVMTNTIYF
>TRBJ1-5|TRBV10-3|-
CAISGGGESGQPQHF
>TRBJ2-1|TRBV2|once
CASSSRQGAINEQFF
>TRBJ1-1|TRBV18|-
CASSSTGGGAVTEAFF
>TRBJ2-5|TRBV7-8|-
CASSRVGSAGGGETQYF
>TRBJ2-2|TRBV6-6|-
CASEQGAGTGELFF
>TRBJ2-3|TRBV27|-
CARAESFVSKERHARDTQYF
>TRBJ1-3|TRBV2|-
CASSEAWGQLLF
>TRBJ2-4|TRBV7-8|-
CASSLSLAGGPAKNIQYF
>TRBJ1-2|TRBV4-1|-
CASSLTRVDYGYTF
>TRBJ2-4|TRBV3-1/TRBV3-2|-
CASSQGQGNIQYF
>TRBJ1-2|TRBV19|-
CASGGGAEKYGYTF
>TRBJ2-3|TRBV5-1|-
CASSSRPLGSGADTQYF
>TRBJ2-1|TRBV2|-
CASSDDGQINEQFF
>TRBJ1-5|TRBV5-5|few
CASSTTGVQPQHF
>TRBJ1-1|TRBV19|-
CASSHWDREHQAFF
>TRBJ2-5|TRBV15|-
CATSRDRPGQETQYF
>TRBJ2-6|TRBV19|-
CASSLDRAGANVLTF